A few counts support the clone carrying this T cell receptor beta chain. The ends lost 5 bases at V and 0 bases at J; junction bases unmatched: 6. The CDR3 covers 16 residues. The germline V gene encodes CDR1 PRHDT and CDR2 FYEKMQ (reference sequence). As originally analysed: Amplification of reference gene primers provided the estimated nucleated cell counts. Sequencing used immunoSEQ multiplex PCR; TCRdb keeps in-frame clones, though not all of them. V and J calls plus clone size are reproduced from that table; the DNA served to infer D and trimming. Among 200,000 to 250,000 clones listed, roughly 88% were seen once. The record originates from a study of blood T cell repertoires in COVID-19. Looking at the study overall: The United States, Italy and Spain supplied acute and convalescent COVID-19 samples. PBMCs, B-cell-depleted T cells, or T cells provided the cDNA or gDNA that made up the material.

The source of this sequence is a woman in her forties who had recovered from COVID-19. This chain uses TRBV13 with TRBJ2-5; 10 bases are shared with TRBD2. The sequenced material came from peripheral blood. The CDR3 sequence is CASSTTSGEYQETQYF. Written as DNA, the CDR3 is TGTGCCAGCAGCACCACTAGCGGGGAGTACCAAGAGACCCAGTACTTC.